Sequencing of this TCR beta chain was carried out in a study of blood T cell repertoires in COVID-19 (dated by TCRdb to 2019 to 2021). Turning to the overall study: Collaborator samples came from the United States, Italy and Spain and covered acute and convalescent phases of COVID-19. The prospective study material was composed of cDNA or gDNA derived from T cells, B-cell-depleted T cells, or PBMCs. Deeply sampled blood TCRbeta repertoires from subjects exposed to, actively infected with, or recovered from COVID-19 were included in the dataset. A freely available public database, intended as a resource for researchers studying the immune response to SARS-CoV-2, is where the repertoires were released. Samples came from the ongoing ImmuneRACE study (first 160 participants) plus 1,254 subjects from 6 global collaborators. A de-identified subject ID, COVID-19 status, age in years and sex were almost always included in the sample metadata. Where HLA class I and class II types were available, the types were taken from metadata supplied by the sample provider, not from assay-based typing.

General conclusions and limits of the study: Clinical and demographic metadata were provided uncurated, with the amount varying by source and participant.

The immunoSEQ Assay, a bias-controlled multiplex PCR, was used to amplify TCRbeta CDR3 regions from genomic DNA. The authors' analysis ran thus. The number of nucleated cells in each sample was estimated by amplification of reference gene primers within the assay. To quantify the absolute abundance of each unique TCRbeta CDR3 rearrangement, sequence reads were collapsed and filtered. For each sample, productive Simpson clonality was calculated as the square root of Simpson's diversity index across productive rearrangements. What TCRdb holds here is the immuneACCESS table cut down to in-frame rearrangements. Part of the clones is not present; checked against another copy, under half of the missing clones reflect an unresolved V gene, and the others are unexplained. V and J calls and clone size are those listed in that table; D and trimming were worked out from the DNA. The sample table records approximately 180,000 clones; roughly 80% of these occur just once. The top ten constitute less than 5.5% of the sample.

Participants in the prospective study were enrolled through a virtual design, were aged about 18 to 89 years, and lived in roughly 24 United States geographic areas. In the prospective study, participants were assigned to cohorts based on the clinical history participants reported in a screening survey and a study questionnaire. Mobile phlebotomists in the prospective study collected whole blood, serum and a nasopharyngeal or oropharyngeal swab from every participant. Participants in the prospective study had the option to provide additional blood draws and questionnaires over an approximately 2-month period. Blood samples from the prospective study were shipped frozen or at room temperature prior to DNA extraction. This clone was seen only once. Its recognized antigen is unknown. No quality values exist for individual bases; no much larger clone is one base distant. Sample: PBMCs or T cells enriched from blood (not recorded which). This sequence was found in a woman aged 60-70 years with acute COVID-19.

The CDR3 reads CASTWGSGSLGKNIQYF. Read as DNA, the sequence is TGTGCCAGCACGTGGGGAAGCGGGAGTCTAGGGAAAAACATTCAGTACTTC. Recombination connected TRBV7-2 to TRBJ2-4; TRBD2 fits 8 bases in the junction. V is pruned by 7 bases and J by 4 bases, leaving 15 bases of the junction without a gene match. From the cysteine through the phenylalanine, the CDR3 covers 17 amino acids. The read is trimmed to its CDR3 DNA, 51 bases read in frame from base 1. Looking up the germline V gene yields CDR1 SGHTA and CDR2 FQGNSA. Outside the CDR3, residues come from the reference TRBV7-2 and TRBJ2-4 proteins, so the full variable domain is: GAGVSQSPSNKVTEKGKDVELRCDPISGHTALYWYRQSLGQGLEFLIYFQGNSAPDKSGLPSDRFSAERTGGSVSTLTIQRTQQEDSAVYLCASTWGSGSLGKNIQYFGAGTRLSVL.